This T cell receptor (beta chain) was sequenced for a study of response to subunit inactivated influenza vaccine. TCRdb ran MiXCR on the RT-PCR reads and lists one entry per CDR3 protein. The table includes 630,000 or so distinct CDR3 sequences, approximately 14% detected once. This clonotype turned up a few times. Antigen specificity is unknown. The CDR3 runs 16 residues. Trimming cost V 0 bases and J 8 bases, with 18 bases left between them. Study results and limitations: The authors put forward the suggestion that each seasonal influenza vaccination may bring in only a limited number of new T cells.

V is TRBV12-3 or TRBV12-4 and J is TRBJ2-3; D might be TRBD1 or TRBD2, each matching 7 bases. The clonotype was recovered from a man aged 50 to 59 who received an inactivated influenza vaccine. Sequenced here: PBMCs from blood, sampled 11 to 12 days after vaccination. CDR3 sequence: CASSLAAGRGLVTQYF. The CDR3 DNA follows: TGTGCCAGCAGTTTAGCGGCTGGGAGGGGGCTGGTTACGCAGTATTTT.